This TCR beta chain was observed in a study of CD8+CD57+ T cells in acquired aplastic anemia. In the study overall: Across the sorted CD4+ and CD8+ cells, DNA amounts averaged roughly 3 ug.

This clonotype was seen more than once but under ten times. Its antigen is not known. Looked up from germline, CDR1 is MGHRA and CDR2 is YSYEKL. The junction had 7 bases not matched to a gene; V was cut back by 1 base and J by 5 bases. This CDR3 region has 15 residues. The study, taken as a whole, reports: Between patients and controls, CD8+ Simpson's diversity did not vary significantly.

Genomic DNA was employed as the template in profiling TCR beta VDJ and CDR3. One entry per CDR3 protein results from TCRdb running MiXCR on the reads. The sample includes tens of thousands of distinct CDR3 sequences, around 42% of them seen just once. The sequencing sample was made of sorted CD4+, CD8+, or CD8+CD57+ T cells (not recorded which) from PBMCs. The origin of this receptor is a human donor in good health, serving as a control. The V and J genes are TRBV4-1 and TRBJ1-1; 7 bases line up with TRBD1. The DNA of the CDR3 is TGCGCCAGCAGCCAAGGACAGGGAGTTAGGACTGAAGCTTTCTTT. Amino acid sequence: CASSQGQGVRTEAFF.